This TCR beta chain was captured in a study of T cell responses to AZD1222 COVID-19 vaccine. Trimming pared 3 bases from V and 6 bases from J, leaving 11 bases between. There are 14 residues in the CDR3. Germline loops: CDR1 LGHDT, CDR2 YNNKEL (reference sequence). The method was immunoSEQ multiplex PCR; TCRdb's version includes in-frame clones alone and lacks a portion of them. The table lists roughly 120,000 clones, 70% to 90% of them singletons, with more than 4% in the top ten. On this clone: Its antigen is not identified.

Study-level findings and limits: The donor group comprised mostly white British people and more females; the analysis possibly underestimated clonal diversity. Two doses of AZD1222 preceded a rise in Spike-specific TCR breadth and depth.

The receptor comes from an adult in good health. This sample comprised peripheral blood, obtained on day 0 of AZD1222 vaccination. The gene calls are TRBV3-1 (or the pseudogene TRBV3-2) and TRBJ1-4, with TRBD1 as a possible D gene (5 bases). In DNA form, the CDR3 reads TGTGCCAGCAGCCACGGGGGAGGCCATGAAAAACTGTTTTTT. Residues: CASSHGGGHEKLFF.